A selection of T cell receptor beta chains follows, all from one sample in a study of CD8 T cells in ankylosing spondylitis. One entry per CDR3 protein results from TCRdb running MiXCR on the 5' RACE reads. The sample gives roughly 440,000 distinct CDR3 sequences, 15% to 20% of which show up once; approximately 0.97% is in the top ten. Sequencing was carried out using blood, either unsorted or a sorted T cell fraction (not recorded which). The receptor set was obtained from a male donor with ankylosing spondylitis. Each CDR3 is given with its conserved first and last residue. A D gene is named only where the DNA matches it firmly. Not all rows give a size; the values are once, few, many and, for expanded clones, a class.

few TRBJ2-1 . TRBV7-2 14 CASSLIDKYNEQFF TGTGCCAGCAGCTTAATCGACAAATACAATGAGCAGTTCTTC
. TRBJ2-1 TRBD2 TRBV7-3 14 CASSLGGSFNEQFF TGTGCCAGCAGCTTAGGCGGGAGTTTCAATGAGCAGTTCTTC
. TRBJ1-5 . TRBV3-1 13 CASSPGTTQPQHF TGTGCCAGCAGCCCCGGGACAACCCAGCCCCAGCATTTT
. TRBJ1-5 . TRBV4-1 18 CASSQEQGLWVGDQPQHF TGCGCCAGCAGCCAGGAACAGGGACTTTGGGTCGGGGATCAGCCCCAGCATTTT
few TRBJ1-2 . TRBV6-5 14 CASSYSVVVGGYTF TGTGCCAGCAGTTACTCCGTGGTTGTGGGTGGCTACACCTTC
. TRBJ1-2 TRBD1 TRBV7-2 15 CASTLSRGLGYGYTF TGTGCCAGCACCCTGAGCAGGGGGCTGGGCTATGGCTACACCTTC
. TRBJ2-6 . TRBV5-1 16 CASSLGHFSGANVLTF TGCGCCAGCAGCTTGGGTCACTTCTCTGGGGCCAACGTCCTGACTTTC
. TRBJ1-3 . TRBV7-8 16 CASSSGRWTSGNTIYF TGTGCCAGCAGCTCCGGACGGTGGACCTCTGGAAACACCATATATTTT
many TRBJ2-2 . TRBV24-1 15 CATSEHRQGTGELFF TGTGCCACCAGTGAACACCGTCAGGGCACCGGGGAGCTGTTTTTT
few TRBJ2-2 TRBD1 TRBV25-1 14 CASAGQGNTGELFF TGTGCCAGCGCGGGACAGGGTAACACCGGGGAGCTGTTTTTT
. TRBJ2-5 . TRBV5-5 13 CASSLGIKETQYF TGTGCCAGCAGCTTGGGAATAAAAGAGACCCAGTACTTC
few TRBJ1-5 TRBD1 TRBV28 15 CASSRGQVWNQPQHF TGTGCCAGCAGCAGGGGACAGGTTTGGAATCAGCCCCAGCATTTT
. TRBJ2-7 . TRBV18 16 CASSPPAPLVNNEQYF TGTGCCAGCTCACCACCGGCGCCACTTGTTAACAACGAGCAGTACTTC
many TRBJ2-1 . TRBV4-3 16 CASSQEALSSYNEQFF TGCGCCAGCAGCCAAGAGGCTCTAAGCTCCTACAATGAGCAGTTCTTC
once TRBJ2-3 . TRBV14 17 CASSHLPNVLIADTQYF TGTGCCAGCAGCCACCTACCGAACGTCCTAATTGCAGATACGCAGTATTTT
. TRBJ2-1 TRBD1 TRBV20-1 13 CSAGQGWYNEQFF TGCAGTGCTGGACAGGGGTGGTACAATGAGCAGTTCTTC
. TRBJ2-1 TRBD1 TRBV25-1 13 CASALTGGGEQFF TGTGCCAGCGCCCTAACAGGGGGCGGTGAGCAGTTCTTC
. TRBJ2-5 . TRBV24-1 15 CATSDRGDDQETQYF TGTGCCACCAGTGACCGGGGCGATGACCAAGAGACCCAGTACTTC
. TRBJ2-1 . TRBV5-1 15 CASSKTPGQEAEQFF TGCGCCAGCAGCAAGACCCCGGGCCAGGAGGCTGAGCAGTTCTTC
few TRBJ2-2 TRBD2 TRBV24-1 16 CATSDPRRGDTGELFF TGTGCCACCAGTGACCCCCGGCGGGGGGACACCGGGGAGCTGTTTTTT
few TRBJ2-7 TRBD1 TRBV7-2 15 CASSSFRQGAYEQYF TGTGCCAGCAGCTCTTTCCGACAGGGGGCGTACGAGCAGTACTTC
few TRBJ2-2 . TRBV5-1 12 CASSDPTGELFF TGCGCCAGCAGCGACCCCACCGGGGAGCTGTTTTTT
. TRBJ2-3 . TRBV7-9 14 CASSLAASTDTKYF TGTGCCAGCAGCTTAGCGGCTTCCACAGATACGAAGTATTTT
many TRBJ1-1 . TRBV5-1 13 CASSWDMAGEAFF TGCGCCAGCAGCTGGGACATGGCTGGTGAAGCTTTCTTT
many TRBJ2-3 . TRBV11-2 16 CASSLDQAGYTDTQYF TGTGCCAGCAGCTTAGATCAGGCGGGATACACAGATACGCAGTATTTT
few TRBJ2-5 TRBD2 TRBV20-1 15 CSARPLAGGKETQYF TGCAGTGCTAGACCTCTAGCGGGAGGCAAAGAGACCCAGTACTTC
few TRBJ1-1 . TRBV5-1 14 CASSITDRRPQAFF TGCGCCAGCAGCATTACCGACCGACGGCCGCAAGCTTTCTTT
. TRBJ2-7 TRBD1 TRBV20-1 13 CSARDRGWGEQYF TGCAGTGCTAGGGACAGGGGTTGGGGTGAGCAGTACTTC
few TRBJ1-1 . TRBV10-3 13 CAISGAGNTEAFF TGTGCCATCAGCGGGGCGGGGAACACTGAAGCTTTCTTT
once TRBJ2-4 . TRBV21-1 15 CASLPGGQAKNIQYF TGTGCCAGTTTGCCTGGGGGGCAAGCCAAAAACATTCAGTACTTC
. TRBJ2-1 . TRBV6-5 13 CASSYSQADEQFF TGTGCCAGCAGTTACTCGCAGGCGGATGAGCAGTTCTTC
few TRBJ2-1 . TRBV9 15 CASSESAGLGGEQFF TGTGCCAGCAGCGAGTCAGCGGGGCTAGGGGGGGAGCAGTTCTTC
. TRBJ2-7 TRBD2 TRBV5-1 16 CASSSNSGGASYEQYF TGCGCCAGCAGCTCCAATAGCGGGGGGGCCTCCTACGAGCAGTACTTC
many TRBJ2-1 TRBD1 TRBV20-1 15 CSARNRDRLYNEQFF TGCAGTGCTAGAAACCGGGACAGGCTCTACAATGAGCAGTTCTTC
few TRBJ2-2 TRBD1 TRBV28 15 CASSFRTGPTGELFF TGTGCCAGCAGTTTCAGGACAGGGCCCACCGGGGAGCTGTTTTTT
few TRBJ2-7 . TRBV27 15 CASSLLPDRESEQYF TGTGCCAGCAGTTTACTGCCGGACCGGGAGAGCGAGCAGTACTTC
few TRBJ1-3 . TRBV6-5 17 CASSYGKAGPSGNTIYF TGTGCCAGCAGTTACGGGAAGGCAGGGCCCTCTGGAAACACCATATATTTT
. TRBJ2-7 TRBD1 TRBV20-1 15 CSARDPRDRPYEQYF TGCAGTGCTAGAGATCCAAGGGACAGACCTTACGAGCAGTACTTC
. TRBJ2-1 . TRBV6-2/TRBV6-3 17 CASSYSRTQSSYNEQFF TGTGCCAGCAGTTACTCTCGGACTCAGAGCTCCTACAATGAGCAGTTCTTC
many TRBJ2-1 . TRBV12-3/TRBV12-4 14 CASSFLRYPTEQFF TGTGCCAGCAGTTTCTTGAGATACCCGACGGAGCAGTTCTTC
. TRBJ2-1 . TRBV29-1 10 CSVEDRTRFF TGCAGCGTTGAAGACCGTACACGGTTCTTC
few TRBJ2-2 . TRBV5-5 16 CASSGGLRGFTGELFF TGTGCCAGCAGCGGTGGTTTGCGAGGTTTCACCGGGGAGCTGTTTTTT
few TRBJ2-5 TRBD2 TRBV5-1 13 CASSSGGGETQYF TGCGCCAGCAGTAGCGGGGGAGGAGAGACCCAGTACTTC
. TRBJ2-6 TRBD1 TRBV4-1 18 CASSPRDREVWGANVLTF TGCGCCAGCAGCCCCCGGGACAGGGAGGTGTGGGGGGCCAACGTCCTGACTTTC
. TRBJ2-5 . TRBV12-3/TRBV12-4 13 CASSLRGHETQYF TGTGCCAGCAGCCTCCGGGGCCATGAGACCCAGTACTTC